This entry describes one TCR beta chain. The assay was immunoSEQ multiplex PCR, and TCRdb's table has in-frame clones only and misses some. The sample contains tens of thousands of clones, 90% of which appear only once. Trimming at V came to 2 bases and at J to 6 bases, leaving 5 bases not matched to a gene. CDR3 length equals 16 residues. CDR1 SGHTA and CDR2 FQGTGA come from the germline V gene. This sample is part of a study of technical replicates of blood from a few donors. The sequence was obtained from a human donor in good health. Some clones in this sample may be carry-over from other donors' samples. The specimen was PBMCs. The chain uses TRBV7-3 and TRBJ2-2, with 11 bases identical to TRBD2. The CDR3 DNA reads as TGTGCCAGCAGCTTATCCCTAGCGGGGGGATCCGGGGAGCTGTTTTTT. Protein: CASSLSLAGGSGELFF. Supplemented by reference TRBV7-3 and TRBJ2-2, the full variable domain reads GAGVSQTPSNKVTEKGKYVELRCDPISGHTALYWYRQSLGQGPEFLIYFQGTGAADDSGLPNDRFFAVRPEGSVSTLKIQRTERGDSAVYLCASSLSLAGGSGELFFGEGSRLTVL.